What follows are 13 T cell receptor beta chains derived from one specimen sequenced in a study of radiotherapy plus CTLA-4 blockade in lung cancer. Profiled with immunoSEQ multiplex PCR; TCRdb holds only in-frame clones, not every one. In the table there are about 80,000 clones, about 88% of which are singletons. The sample in question was peripheral blood, obtained from a patient treated with radiotherapy plus ipilimumab. The receptor source for this set is a human donor with non-small cell lung cancer who had stable disease on radiotherapy plus ipilimumab.

The chain joins TRBV6-1 to TRBJ1-2, with unresolved D. Germline V gene data show CDR1 as MNHNS and CDR2 as SASEGT. Trimming stripped 5 bases from V and 4 bases from J, with 17 bases between. This CDR3 comprises 15 residues. Written as DNA, the CDR3 is TGTGCCAGCAGTCCTTCGGATGGCCTTGGCTATGGCTACACCTTC. Protein product: CASSPSDGLGYGYTF.

In DNA form, the CDR3 reads TGTGCCAGCACCCAGACGAGGGGACCCGGGGAGCTGTTTTTT. Translation: CASTQTRGPGELFF. This chain connects TRBV7-9 to TRBJ2-2, with D tentatively TRBD1 or TRBD2 (5 bases each). Germline CDR1 is SEHNR and CDR2 is FQNEAQ (reference sequence). CDR3 length: 14 residues. The V and J ends lost 7 bases and 6 bases respectively, with 15 bases between them. The variable domain in full, completed from reference TRBV7-9 and TRBJ2-2, reads DTGVSQNPRHKITKRGQNVTFRCDPISEHNRLYWYRQTLGQGPEFLTYFQNEAQLEKSRLLSDRFSAERPKGSFSTLEIQRTEQGDSAMYLCASTQTRGPGELFFGEGSRLTVL.

The chain links TRBV28 to TRBJ2-5, with D perhaps TRBD1 (6 bases). Trimming cost V 7 bases and J 1 base, with 10 bases left between them. The CDR3 has 13 amino acids. Germline CDR1 MDHEN, CDR2 SYDVKM. CDR3 nucleotides: TGTGCCAGCAAAAAAGGGGGCCAAGAGACCCAGTACTTC. This translates into CASKKGGQETQYF.

The chain is built from TRBV27 and TRBJ1-5; possibly TRBD1 for D (5 bases). The CDR3 has 13 amino acids. Trimming took off 8 bases at V and 3 bases at J, with 11 bases between the two ends. Per germline, CDR1 MNHEY and CDR2 SMNVEV (reference sequence). CDR3 DNA: TGTGCCAGCCGGAGGACAATCAATCAGCCCCAGCATTTT. Translated, it gives CASRRTINQPQHF.

As regards this clone: At one end the junction does not follow the germline gene, possibly because of a read error. The chain carries TRBV7-7 and TRBJ2-7; 7 bases fit TRBD1. Germline values: CDR1 SSHAT, CDR2 FNYEAQ (reference sequence). The CDR3 contains 15 residues. CDR3 loop: CASSLGSGGSYEQYF. The CDR3 nucleotides read TGTGCTAGCAGCTTAGGGTCAGGGGGATCCTACGAGCAGTACTTC.

This chain uses TRBV9 with TRBJ2-1, with 8 bases aligning to TRBD1. CDR1 and CDR2 (germline): SGDLS, YYNGEE. The CDR3 runs 15 residues. The J segment lost 4 bases and the V segment lost 0 bases, leaving 3 bases of the junction unmatched. DNA of the CDR3: TGTGCCAGCAGCGTAGATCAGGGGGCGTACAATGAGCAGTTCTTC. It is translated as CASSVDQGAYNEQFF.

J is TRBJ1-4 and V is TRBV6-1; TRBD1 matches 11 bases. This CDR3 region has 15 residues. The germline CDR1 and CDR2 sequences are MNHNS and SASEGT. Trimming took 1 base from V and 8 from J; bases not matched to a gene: 3. The CDR3 DNA reads TGTGCCAGCAGTGAAGGCGGGACAGGGGGGGAAAAACTGTTTTTT. Encoded protein: CASSEGGTGGEKLFF.

The rearrangement joins TRBV6-5 to TRBJ2-1; no reliable D call. V lost 2 bases and J lost 4, with 9 bases in between. The germline gives CDR1 MNHEY, CDR2 SVGAGI. The CDR3 is made up of 14 amino acids. CDR3 loop: CASSYGQDYNEQFF. CDR3 nucleotide sequence: TGTGCCAGCAGTTACGGGCAGGATTACAATGAGCAGTTCTTC.

This clone was recorded a few times. The chain carries TRBV10-1 and TRBJ1-2; TRBD1 aligns across 7 bases. The germline V gene has CDR1 WNHNN and CDR2 SYGVQD (reference sequence). This CDR3 has 13 amino acids. The ends lost 4 bases at V and 4 bases at J; junction bases unmatched: 3. CDR3 sequence reads: CASSGQGSYGYTF. CDR3 nucleotide sequence: TGCGCCAGCAGTGGACAGGGAAGCTATGGCTACACCTTC.

The V and J genes are TRBV19 and TRBJ2-6, with D possibly TRBD2 on 6 matching bases. The CDR3 length is 15 residues. The V and J ends lost 5 bases and 4 bases respectively, with 12 bases between them. CDR1 and CDR2 (germline): LNHDA, SQIVND (reference sequence). CDR3 amino acids: CASSVRAGGANVLTF. In nucleotides, the CDR3 is TGTGCCAGTAGTGTAAGGGCGGGAGGGGCCAACGTCCTGACTTTC.

This rearrangement joins TRBV4-1 to TRBJ2-7; D is unclear. The CDR3 is 11 amino acids. Germline V lookup: CDR1 MGHRA, CDR2 YSYEKL. The V end lost 0 bases, the J end lost 4 bases, and 1 base lay between the germline ends. This CDR3 is CASSQDYEQYF. In DNA, the CDR3 is TGCGCCAGCAGCCAAGATTACGAGCAGTACTTC.

The CDR3 loop is CASSTRTSGRVKTQYF. CDR3 DNA sequence: TGTGCCAGCAGTACGCGGACTAGCGGGAGGGTAAAGACCCAGTACTTC. V and J are TRBV28 and TRBJ2-5; 15 nucleotides line up with TRBD2. The V gene end was trimmed by 5 bases and the J gene end by 6 bases; junction bases not matched to a gene: 7. There are 16 residues in the CDR3. CDR1 is MDHEN, CDR2 SYDVKM, per germline.

J is TRBJ2-5 and V is TRBV2, with 10 bases matching TRBD2. This CDR3 region has 21 residues. With 2 bases clipped from V and 4 bases from J, the junction kept 22 bases outside the gene matches. The germline CDR1 and CDR2 sequences are SNHLY and FYNNEI. CDR3 bases: TGTGCCAGCAGTGAACGTTCTGGGCTAGCGGGGGCCAGGAAGGGAAGAGAGACCCAGTACTTC. The encoded protein is CASSERSGLAGARKGRETQYF.